This T cell receptor (beta chain) was recorded in a study of breast tumors, draining lymph nodes, adjacent tissues. MiXCR, applied by TCRdb to the multiplex PCR reads, yields one record per CDR3 protein. The profile covers nearly 110,000 distinct CDR3 sequences, with less than 40% appearing a single time and approximately 5% taken by the ten largest. Trimming took off 6 bases at V and 2 bases at J, with 14 bases between the two ends. This CDR3 is built from 15 residues. Germline-derived CDR1 and CDR2 are MNHNS and SASEGT. Breast cancer patients provided tissue from their axillary draining lymph nodes. The table lists this clonotype with many counts.

The origin of this receptor is a female donor with breast cancer. Some clones in this sample may be carry-over from other donors' samples. This rearrangement joins TRBV6-1 to TRBJ1-3; D possibly corresponds to TRBD1 (5 bases). Sequenced material: axillary lymph node tissue. Here the CDR3 reads CASSKEWGAGNTIYF. CDR3 DNA: TGTGCCAGCAGCAAAGAGTGGGGGGCTGGAAACACCATATATTTT.